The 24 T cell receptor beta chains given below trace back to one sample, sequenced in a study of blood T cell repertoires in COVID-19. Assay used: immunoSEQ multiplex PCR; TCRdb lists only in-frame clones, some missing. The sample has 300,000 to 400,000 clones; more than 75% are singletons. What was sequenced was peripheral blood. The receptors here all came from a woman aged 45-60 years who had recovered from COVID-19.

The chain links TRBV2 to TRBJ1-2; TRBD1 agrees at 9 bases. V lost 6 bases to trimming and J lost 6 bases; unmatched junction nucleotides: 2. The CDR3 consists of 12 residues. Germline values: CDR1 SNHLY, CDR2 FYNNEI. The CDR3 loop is CASRWTGDGYTF. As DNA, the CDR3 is TGTGCCAGCAGATGGACAGGGGATGGCTACACCTTC.

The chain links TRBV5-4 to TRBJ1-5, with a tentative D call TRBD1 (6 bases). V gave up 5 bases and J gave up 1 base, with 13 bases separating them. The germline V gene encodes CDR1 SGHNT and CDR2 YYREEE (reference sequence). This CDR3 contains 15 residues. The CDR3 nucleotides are TGTGCCAGCAGTCGCGCAGGGGAGAGCAATCAGCCCCAGCATTTT. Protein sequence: CASSRAGESNQPQHF.

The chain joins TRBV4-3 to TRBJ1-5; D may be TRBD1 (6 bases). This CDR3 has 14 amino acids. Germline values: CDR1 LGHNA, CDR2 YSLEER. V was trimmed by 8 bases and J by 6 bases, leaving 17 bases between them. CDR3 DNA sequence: TGCGCCAGCTCTGCAAGGGGGGGAAGTCAGCCCCAGCATTTT. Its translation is CASSARGGSQPQHF.

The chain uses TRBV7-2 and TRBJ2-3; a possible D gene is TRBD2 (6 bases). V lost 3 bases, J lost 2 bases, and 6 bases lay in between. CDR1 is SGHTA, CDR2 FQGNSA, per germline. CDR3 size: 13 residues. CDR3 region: CASSLDYTDTQYF. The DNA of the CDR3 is TGTGCCAGCAGCTTGGACTACACAGATACGCAGTATTTT.

In DNA, the CDR3 is TGTGCCAGTTCTGAAAGAGACAGGGGTAGCTACACCTTC. This sequence encodes CASSERDRGSYTF. This chain uses TRBV19 with TRBJ1-2; TRBD1 aligns across 8 bases. CDR1 is LNHDA and CDR2 is SQIVND in the germline V gene (reference sequence). V lost 8 bases, J lost 9 bases, and 11 bases stayed unmatched. The length of the CDR3 is 13 residues.

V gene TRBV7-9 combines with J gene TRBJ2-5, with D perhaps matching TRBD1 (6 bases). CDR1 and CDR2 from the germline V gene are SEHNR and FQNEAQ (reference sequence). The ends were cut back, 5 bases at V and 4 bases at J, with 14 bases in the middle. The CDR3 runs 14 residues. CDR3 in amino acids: CASSSTGSRETQYF. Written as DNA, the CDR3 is TGTGCCAGCAGCAGTACAGGGTCCCGAGAGACCCAGTACTTC. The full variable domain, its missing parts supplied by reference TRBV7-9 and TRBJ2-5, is DTGVSQNPRHKITKRGQNVTFRCDPISEHNRLYWYRQTLGQGPEFLTYFQNEAQLEKSRLLSDRFSAERPKGSFSTLEIQRTEQGDSAMYLCASSSTGSRETQYFGPGTRLLVL.

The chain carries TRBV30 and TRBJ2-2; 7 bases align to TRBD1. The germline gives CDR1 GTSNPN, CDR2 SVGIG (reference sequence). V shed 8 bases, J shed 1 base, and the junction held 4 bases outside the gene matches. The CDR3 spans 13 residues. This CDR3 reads CASRDRNTGELFF. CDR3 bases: TGTGCCAGTAGGGACAGGAACACCGGGGAGCTGTTTTTT.

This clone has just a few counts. This chain's CDR3 is CASSLTGYTDTQYF. CDR3 nucleotides: TGCGCCAGCAGCTTGACAGGATACACAGATACGCAGTATTTT. The rearrangement uses TRBV5-1 and TRBJ2-3; D is possibly TRBD1 (5 bases). Germline-derived CDR1 and CDR2 are SGHRS and YFSETQ. The CDR3 contains 14 residues. V shed 1 base and J shed 2 bases, with 8 bases lying between them.

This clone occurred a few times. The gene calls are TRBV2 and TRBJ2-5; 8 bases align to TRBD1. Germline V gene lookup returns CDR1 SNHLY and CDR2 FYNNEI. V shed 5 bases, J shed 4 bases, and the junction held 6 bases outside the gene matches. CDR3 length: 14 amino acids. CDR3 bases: TGTGCCAGCAGTTCCGGGACAGGCGGAGAGACCCAGTACTTC. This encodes CASSSGTGGETQYF.

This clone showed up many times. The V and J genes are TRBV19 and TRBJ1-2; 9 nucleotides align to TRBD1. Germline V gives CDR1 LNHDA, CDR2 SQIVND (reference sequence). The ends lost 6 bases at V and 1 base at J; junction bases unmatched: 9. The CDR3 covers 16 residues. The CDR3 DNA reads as TGTGCCAGTAGAGCTCGGGACAGGGATTTTAACTATGGCTACACCTTC. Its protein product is CASRARDRDFNYGYTF.

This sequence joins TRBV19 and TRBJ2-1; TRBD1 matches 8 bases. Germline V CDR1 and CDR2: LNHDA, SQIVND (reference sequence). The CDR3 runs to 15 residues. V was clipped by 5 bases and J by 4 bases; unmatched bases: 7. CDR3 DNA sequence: TGTGCCAGTAGTGACAGGGGTTCCACGTACAATGAGCAGTTCTTC. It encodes CASSDRGSTYNEQFF.

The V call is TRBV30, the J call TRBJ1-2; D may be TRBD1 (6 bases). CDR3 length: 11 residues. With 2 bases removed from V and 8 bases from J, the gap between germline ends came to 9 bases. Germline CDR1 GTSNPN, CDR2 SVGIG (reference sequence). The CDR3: CAWSTGGGYTF. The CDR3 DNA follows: TGTGCCTGGAGTACGGGGGGCGGCTACACCTTC.

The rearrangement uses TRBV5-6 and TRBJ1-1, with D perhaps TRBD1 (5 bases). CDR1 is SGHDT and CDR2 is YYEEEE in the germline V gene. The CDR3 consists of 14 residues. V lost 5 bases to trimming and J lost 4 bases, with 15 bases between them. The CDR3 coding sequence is TGTGCCAGCAGGCGGGGAGGCGGGGCCACTGAAGCTTTCTTT. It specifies CASRRGGGATEAFF.

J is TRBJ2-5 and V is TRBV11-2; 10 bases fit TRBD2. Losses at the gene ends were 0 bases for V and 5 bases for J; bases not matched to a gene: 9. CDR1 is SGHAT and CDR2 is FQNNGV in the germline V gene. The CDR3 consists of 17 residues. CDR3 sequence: CASSLDVSGRPGETQYF. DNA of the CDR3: TGTGCCAGCAGCTTAGATGTTAGCGGGAGGCCAGGGGAGACCCAGTACTTC.

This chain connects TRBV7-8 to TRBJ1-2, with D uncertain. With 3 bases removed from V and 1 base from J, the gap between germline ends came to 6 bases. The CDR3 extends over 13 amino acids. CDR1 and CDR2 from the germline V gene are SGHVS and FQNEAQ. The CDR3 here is CASSFSDNYGYTF. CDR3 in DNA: TGTGCCAGCAGCTTCAGCGATAACTATGGCTACACCTTC.

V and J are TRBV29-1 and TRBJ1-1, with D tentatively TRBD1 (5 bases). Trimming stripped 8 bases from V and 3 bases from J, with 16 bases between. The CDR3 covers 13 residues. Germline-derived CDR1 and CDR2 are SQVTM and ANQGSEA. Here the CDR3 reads CSTRDFGDTEAFF. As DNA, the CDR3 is TGCAGCACCCGGGACTTCGGGGACACTGAAGCTTTCTTT.

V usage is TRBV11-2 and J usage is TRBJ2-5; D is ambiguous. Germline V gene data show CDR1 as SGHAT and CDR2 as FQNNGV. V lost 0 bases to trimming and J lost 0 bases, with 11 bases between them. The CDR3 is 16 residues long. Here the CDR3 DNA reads TGTGCCAGCAGCTTAGATCCCGCAGGCTACCAAGAGACCCAGTACTTC. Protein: CASSLDPAGYQETQYF.

Here the CDR3 reads CASSRLGTGNTIYF. CDR3 DNA sequence: TGTGCCAGCAGCCGCCTAGGTACTGGAAACACCATATATTTT. The chain has TRBV7-9 and TRBJ1-3, with unresolved D. Trimming shortened V by 5 bases and J by 2 bases, and 10 bases separated the two germline ends. The CDR3 runs to 14 residues. Germline lookup yields CDR1 SEHNR and CDR2 FQNEAQ (reference sequence).

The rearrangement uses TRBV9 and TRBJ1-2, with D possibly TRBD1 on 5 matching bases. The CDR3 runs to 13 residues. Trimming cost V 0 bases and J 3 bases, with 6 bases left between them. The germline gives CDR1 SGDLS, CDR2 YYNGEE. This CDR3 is CASSVGGDYGYTF. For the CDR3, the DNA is TGTGCCAGCAGCGTAGGGGGGGACTATGGCTACACCTTC.

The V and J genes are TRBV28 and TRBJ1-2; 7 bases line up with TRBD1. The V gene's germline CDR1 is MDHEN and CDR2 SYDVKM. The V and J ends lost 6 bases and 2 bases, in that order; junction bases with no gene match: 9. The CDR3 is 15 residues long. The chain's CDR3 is CASRTPGGSNYGYTF. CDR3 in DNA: TGTGCCAGCAGAACACCAGGGGGTTCAAACTATGGCTACACCTTC.

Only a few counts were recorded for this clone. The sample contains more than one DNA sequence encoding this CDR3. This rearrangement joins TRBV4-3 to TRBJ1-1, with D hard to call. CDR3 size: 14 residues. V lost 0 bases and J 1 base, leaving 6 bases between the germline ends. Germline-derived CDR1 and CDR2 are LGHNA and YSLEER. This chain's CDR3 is CASSQDRGNTEAFF. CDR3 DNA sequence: TGCGCCAGCAGCCAAGATCGAGGGAACACTGAAGCTTTCTTT.

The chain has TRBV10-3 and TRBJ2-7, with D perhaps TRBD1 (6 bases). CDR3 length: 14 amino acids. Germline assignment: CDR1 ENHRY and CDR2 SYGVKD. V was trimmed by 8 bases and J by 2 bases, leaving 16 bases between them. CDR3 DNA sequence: TGTGCCATCGAGCCCGGGACACCACCCTACGAGCAGTACTTC. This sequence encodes CAIEPGTPPYEQYF.

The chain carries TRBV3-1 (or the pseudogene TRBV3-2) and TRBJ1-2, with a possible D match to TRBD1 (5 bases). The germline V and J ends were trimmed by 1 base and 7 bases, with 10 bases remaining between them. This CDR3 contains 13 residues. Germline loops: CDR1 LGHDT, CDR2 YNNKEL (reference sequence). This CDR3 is CASSQGGTGGYTF. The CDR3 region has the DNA TGTGCCAGCAGCCAAGGGGGGACTGGTGGCTACACCTTC.

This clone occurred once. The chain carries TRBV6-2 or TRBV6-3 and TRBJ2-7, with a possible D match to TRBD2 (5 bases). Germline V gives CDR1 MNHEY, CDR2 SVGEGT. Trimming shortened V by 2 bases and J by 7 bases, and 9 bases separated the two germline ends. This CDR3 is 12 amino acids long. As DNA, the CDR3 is TGTGCCAGCAGTTACATGGGCGGGGAGCAGTACTTC. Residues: CASSYMGGEQYF.